These 29 T cell receptor beta chains originate from one sample sequenced in a study of cytomegalovirus exposure and HLA in healthy donors. The PCR was carried out with 60 Vbeta primers and 13 Jbeta primers. Libraries were prepared by immunoSEQ multiplex PCR; TCRdb keeps only in-frame clonotypes and omits some of them. The sample includes 150,000 to 200,000 clones, approximately 81% of them seen just once. Specimen: PBMCs. The origin of the receptors is a boy younger than 18 in good health and CMV-seronegative.

This chain links TRBV5-6 with TRBJ1-2; TRBD1 might be the D (5 bases). V lost 5 bases and J lost 6, with 8 bases in between. The CDR3 runs to 11 residues. Germline CDR1 SGHDT, CDR2 YYEEEE. In DNA, the CDR3 is TGTGCCAGCAGAGCAGGGAATGGCTACACCTTC. It encodes CASRAGNGYTF.

The chain has TRBV9 and TRBJ2-7; 9 bases agree with TRBD1. From germline, CDR1 is SGDLS and CDR2 YYNGEE. This CDR3 is 15 amino acids long. Trimming at V came to 4 bases and at J to 9 bases, leaving 14 bases not matched to a gene. This CDR3 is CASSLDGTGTFGQYF. CDR3 coding DNA: TGTGCCAGCAGCTTAGACGGGACAGGGACCTTTGGGCAGTACTTC.

The CDR3: CASSRGTGQGPAGELFF. Here the CDR3 DNA reads TGTGCCAGTAGTAGGGGTACGGGACAGGGGCCGGCCGGGGAGCTGTTTTTT. The V call is TRBV19, the J call TRBJ2-2; 10 bases are a match to TRBD1. The CDR3 has 17 amino acids. Per germline, CDR1 LNHDA and CDR2 SQIVND (reference sequence). Unmatched junction bases numbered 11, after V lost 4 bases and J lost 6 bases.

The chain combines TRBV27 with TRBJ1-1; D is unresolved. The CDR3 totals 13 residues. V lost 3 bases, J lost 3 bases, and 8 bases lay in between. Germline-derived CDR1 and CDR2 are MNHEY and SMNVEV (reference sequence). The CDR3 reads CASSFGVYTEAFF. As DNA, the CDR3 is TGTGCCAGCAGTTTCGGGGTATACACTGAAGCTTTCTTT.

The chain employs TRBV5-6 and TRBJ2-7; TRBD1 aligns across 8 bases. Germline V gives CDR1 SGHDT, CDR2 YYEEEE. Trimming cost V 0 bases and J 3 bases; bases outside gene matches: 8. The CDR3 covers 16 residues. Here the CDR3 reads CASSLEAWDRSYEQYF. The CDR3 coding sequence is TGTGCCAGCAGCTTGGAAGCGTGGGACAGGAGCTACGAGCAGTACTTC.

The V call is TRBV5-1, the J call TRBJ2-5, with 14 bases aligning to TRBD2. This CDR3 has 16 residues. The J segment lost 2 bases and the V segment lost 4 bases, leaving 4 bases of the junction unmatched. CDR1 and CDR2 (germline): SGHRS, YFSETQ. The CDR3 DNA reads as TGCGCCAGCAGCCCGGGACTAGCGGGGGCTCAAGAGACCCAGTACTTC. Translation gives CASSPGLAGAQETQYF. Supplemented by reference TRBV5-1 and TRBJ2-5, the full variable domain reads KAGVTQTPRYLIKTRGQQVTLSCSPISGHRSVSWYQQTPGQGLQFLFEYFSETQRNKGNFPGRFSGRQFSNSRSEMNVSTLELGDSALYLCASSPGLAGAQETQYFGPGTRLLVL.

The chain carries TRBV7-9 and TRBJ2-5, with D maybe TRBD2 (6 bases). The germline V gene has CDR1 SEHNR and CDR2 FQNEAQ (reference sequence). There are 15 residues in the CDR3. Trimming removed 1 base at V and 0 bases at J, with 9 bases between. The CDR3 DNA follows: TGTGCCAGCAGCTTAGGAGCTAGCGACCAAGAGACCCAGTACTTC. Protein sequence: CASSLGASDQETQYF.

The genes are TRBV9 and TRBJ2-3; D perhaps matches TRBD2 (5 bases). The CDR3 loop spans 15 amino acids. Germline lookup yields CDR1 SGDLS and CDR2 YYNGEE. The V end lost 0 bases, the J end lost 5 bases, and 13 bases lay between the germline ends. CDR3 region: CASSVEGRSGDTQYF. The CDR3 DNA is TGTGCCAGCAGCGTAGAAGGGAGAAGTGGAGATACGCAGTATTTT. The whole variable domain, filled in from reference TRBV9 and TRBJ2-3, reads DSGVTQTPKHLITATGQRVTLRCSPRSGDLSVYWYQQSLDQGLQFLIQYYNGEERAKGNILERFSAQQFPDLHSELNLSSLELGDSALYFCASSVEGRSGDTQYFGPGTRLTVL.

In regard to this clone: At one boundary the junction diverges from the germline segment, which might be a read error. The gene calls are TRBV10-3 and TRBJ2-7; tentative D call: TRBD1 (5 bases). Germline CDR1 is ENHRY and CDR2 is SYGVKD. The CDR3 is 18 residues long. CDR3 loop: CAISESGFSTDPAYEQYF. In DNA form, the CDR3 reads TGTGCCATCAGCGAGTCGGGTTTTTCGACAGATCCTGCCTACGAGCAGTACTTC.

The CDR3 here is CASSERPGTGPEQYF. CDR3 bases: TGCGCCAGCAGTGAGCGCCCTGGGACAGGGCCAGAGCAGTACTTC. This chain uses TRBV10-1 with TRBJ2-7; TRBD1 aligns across 9 bases. The germline V gene has CDR1 WNHNN and CDR2 SYGVQD (reference sequence). The CDR3 runs to 15 residues. The junction had 9 bases not matched to a gene; V was cut back by 2 bases and J by 7 bases.

The chain employs TRBV20-1 and TRBJ1-1; D is ambiguous. Trimming removed 5 bases from V and 8 bases from J, with 9 bases in between. The CDR3 extends over 10 amino acids. CDR1 is DFQATT, CDR2 SNEGSKA, per germline (reference sequence). CDR3: CSASTGEAFF. CDR3 nucleotide sequence: TGCAGTGCTTCGACGGGAGAAGCTTTCTTT.

The chain recombines TRBV5-4 with TRBJ1-1; TRBD1 matches at 7 bases. This CDR3 comprises 12 residues. Per germline, CDR1 SGHNT and CDR2 YYREEE (reference sequence). With 9 bases clipped from V and 4 bases from J, the junction kept 6 bases outside the gene matches. CDR3 sequence reads: CAIRGRGTEAFF. The CDR3 region has the DNA TGTGCCATAAGGGGGCGAGGCACTGAAGCTTTCTTT.

With regard to this clone: The same CDR3 is also encoded by other DNA sequences in this sample. The chain couples TRBV5-1 to TRBJ2-7; 11 nucleotides align to TRBD2. This CDR3 spans 14 amino acids. The germline gives CDR1 SGHRS, CDR2 YFSETQ. V shed 3 bases, J shed 4 bases, and the junction held 3 bases outside the gene matches. The CDR3 here is CASSSLAGGYEQYF. In nucleotides, the CDR3 is TGCGCCAGCAGCTCGCTAGCGGGGGGTTACGAGCAGTACTTC.

The CDR3 sequence is CATSSGGINQPQHF. CDR3 nucleotides: TGTGCCACCAGCAGCGGGGGGATCAATCAGCCCCAGCATTTT. The V and J genes are TRBV15 and TRBJ1-5; perhaps TRBD1 as D (5 bases). Per the germline V gene, CDR1 is LNHNV and CDR2 is YYDKDF (reference sequence). Trimming shortened V by 3 bases and J by 3 bases, and 9 bases separated the two germline ends. There are 14 residues in the CDR3.

The V and J genes are TRBV30 and TRBJ1-5; D uncertain. The CDR3 consists of 14 residues. Germline-derived CDR1 and CDR2 are GTSNPN and SVGIG (reference sequence). The V end was cut by 1 base, the J end by 0 bases, with 7 bases between. The DNA of the CDR3 is TGTGCCTGGAGTGGGGAGCATAGCAATCAGCCCCAGCATTTT. This sequence encodes CAWSGEHSNQPQHF.

This chain joins TRBV15 and TRBJ1-2, with D perhaps matching TRBD1 (6 bases). The CDR3 contains 15 residues. V lost 4 bases, J lost 6 bases, and 18 bases lay in between. Germline-derived CDR1 and CDR2 are LNHNV and YYDKDF (reference sequence). CDR3 DNA: TGTGCCACCAGCATTCGGGTTACAGGGTCTGATGGCTACACCTTC. Its protein product is CATSIRVTGSDGYTF.

The V and J genes are TRBV30 and TRBJ2-7; TRBD2 matches 12 bases. V lost 2 bases and J lost 4; bases outside the gene matches: 9. This CDR3 region has 16 residues. Germline CDR1 is GTSNPN and CDR2 is SVGIG (reference sequence). CDR3 residues: CAWSILAGGPRYEQYF. For the CDR3, the DNA is TGTGCCTGGAGTATACTAGCGGGAGGACCCAGATACGAGCAGTACTTC. The variable domain in full, completed from reference TRBV30 and TRBJ2-7, reads SQTIHQWPATLVQPVGSPLSLECTVEGTSNPNLYWYRQAAGRGLQLLFYSVGIGQISSEVPQNLSASRPQDRQFILSSKKLLLSDSGFYLCAWSILAGGPRYEQYFGPGTRLTVT.

The CDR3 DNA reads as TGTGCCAGCAGCTCGACAGCGTCAAATCAGCCCCAGCATTTT. Translating gives CASSSTASNQPQHF. J is TRBJ1-5 and V is TRBV7-6; perhaps TRBD1 as D (5 bases). There are 14 residues in the CDR3. V was clipped by 4 bases and J by 4 bases, with 11 bases between them. Germline V gene lookup returns CDR1 SGHVS and CDR2 FNYEAQ.

V and J are TRBV2 and TRBJ1-2; 8 bases map to TRBD1. With 3 bases clipped from V and 8 bases from J, the junction kept 11 bases outside the gene matches. CDR1 and CDR2 (germline): SNHLY, FYNNEI. The CDR3 length is 15 residues. The CDR3 spells CASSELEGQVMGYTF. The DNA of the CDR3 is TGTGCCAGCAGTGAGTTGGAGGGACAGGTTATGGGCTACACCTTC.

The chain couples TRBV6-1 to TRBJ2-5, with a weak D call TRBD1 (6 bases). Germline-derived CDR1 and CDR2 are MNHNS and SASEGT. The CDR3 runs to 14 residues. V shed 1 base and J shed 2 bases, with 8 bases lying between them. CDR3 sequence reads: CASSEGGTQETQYF. CDR3 in DNA: TGTGCCAGCAGTGAAGGGGGGACACAAGAGACCCAGTACTTC.

This chain joins TRBV13 and TRBJ1-3; no reliable D call. The CDR3 consists of 12 residues. Germline V gene data show CDR1 as PRHDT and CDR2 as FYEKMQ (reference sequence). The V end lost 2 bases, the J end lost 4 bases, and 3 bases lay between the germline ends. CDR3 loop: CASSLSGNTIYF. In DNA, the CDR3 is TGTGCCAGCAGCTTAAGCGGAAACACCATATATTTT. The full variable domain, its missing parts supplied by reference TRBV13 and TRBJ1-3, is AAGVIQSPRHLIKEKRETATLKCYPIPRHDTVYWYQQGPGQDPQFLISFYEKMQSDKGSIPDRFSAQQFSDYHSELNMSSLELGDSALYFCASSLSGNTIYFGEGSWLTVV.

This sequence joins TRBV7-2 and TRBJ1-5; 8 bases line up with TRBD1. The CDR3 is 15 amino acids. The trim removed 5 bases at V and 0 bases at J, leaving 3 bases unmatched. Germline CDR1 SGHTA, CDR2 FQGNSA. CDR3 sequence reads: CASSRTGNSNQPQHF. CDR3 coding DNA: TGTGCCAGCAGCCGGACAGGGAATAGCAATCAGCCCCAGCATTTT.

The rearrangement joins TRBV5-1 to TRBJ2-2; TRBD1 might be the D (5 bases). This CDR3 has 14 amino acids. Germline V gene data show CDR1 as SGHRS and CDR2 as YFSETQ. Trimming took 2 bases from V and 6 from J, leaving 11 bases between them. CDR3 coding DNA: TGCGCCAGCAGCTTAAAAGGGGCGTCCGGGGAGCTGTTTTTT. This gives the protein CASSLKGASGELFF.

CDR3 coding DNA: TGTGCCAGCAGCTTACTCCGTAGACTAGCGGGAGACGAGCAGTACTTC. Translated, it gives CASSLLRRLAGDEQYF. The chain combines TRBV11-2 with TRBJ2-7, with 12 bases aligning to TRBD2. Germline V gene sequence: CDR1 SGHAT, CDR2 FQNNGV. This CDR3 region has 16 residues. Trimming at V came to 2 bases and at J to 5 bases, leaving 7 bases not matched to a gene.

This chain uses TRBV28 with TRBJ2-2; D is unclear. CDR1 and CDR2 (germline): MDHEN, SYDVKM. V lost 5 bases, J lost 7 bases, and 14 bases lay in between. The length of the CDR3 is 14 residues. The CDR3 nucleotides read TGTGCCAGCAGTCAATCAACTGGGCGCGGGGAGCTGTTTTTT. This gives the protein CASSQSTGRGELFF.

The V and J genes are TRBV6-1 and TRBJ1-3, with no clear D. Trimming pared 6 bases from V and 4 bases from J, leaving 7 bases between. This CDR3 region has 12 residues. CDR1 is MNHNS, CDR2 SASEGT, per germline. CDR3 in DNA: TGTGCCAGCAGCAGGTTAGGAAACACCATATATTTT. Translation: CASSRLGNTIYF.

The chain links TRBV7-2 to TRBJ2-1; 13 positions agree with TRBD2. The V segment lost 4 bases and the J segment 5 bases; nucleotides outside the gene matches: 8. The CDR3 length is 17 residues. Germline CDR1 and CDR2: SGHTA and FQGNSA. The chain's CDR3 is CASSSRLAGGPNNEQFF. DNA for the CDR3: TGTGCCAGCAGCTCTCGACTAGCGGGAGGCCCAAACAATGAGCAGTTCTTC.

This CDR3 is CASSDYSGFSYEQYF. CDR3 sequence (DNA): TGTGCCAGCAGTGACTACAGCGGGTTTTCCTACGAGCAGTACTTC. V and J are TRBV28 and TRBJ2-7; maybe TRBD2 (6 bases). CDR1 is MDHEN, CDR2 SYDVKM, per germline. The CDR3 totals 15 residues. V shed 5 bases and J shed 1 base, with 15 bases lying between them.

DNA of the CDR3: TGTGCCACCCGGGCGTTCAGGGGAGTCGGAAAACTGTTTTTT. Protein: CATRAFRGVGKLFF. This chain uses TRBV6-5 with TRBJ1-4; maybe TRBD1 (6 bases). The CDR3 contains 14 residues. The germline V gene encodes CDR1 MNHEY and CDR2 SVGAGI. Trimming stripped 10 bases from V and 10 bases from J, with 22 bases between.